The rows below give T cell receptor beta chains drawn from one sample of a study of CD8+ T cells in alopecia areata. Sequenced by immunoSEQ multiplex PCR; TCRdb stores in-frame clones only, minus some. The sample yields roughly 200,000 clones, 60% seen once. The starting material was CD4+ T cells sorted from blood, obtained at week 4, from a patient treated with tofacitinib. These receptors came from a human donor with alopecia areata. CDR3s include the opening cysteine and the closing phenylalanine or tryptophan. Each record gives: clone size, D gene, J gene, V gene, CDR3 DNA, CDR3 protein. A D gene is named only where the DNA matches it firmly. Not all rows give a size; the values are once, few, many and, for expanded clones, a class.

clone size: -; D gene: TRBD1; J gene: TRBJ2-5; V gene: TRBV5-4; CDR3 DNA: TGTGCCAGCAGCTTGGTTTCGAGACAGGGTGTAGAGACCCAGTACTTC; CDR3 protein: CASSLVSRQGVETQYF
clone size: -; D gene: -; J gene: TRBJ2-3; V gene: TRBV4-2; CDR3 DNA: TGTGCCAGCAGCACCGAATTACCGGGCCTCAAGAGGACAGATACGCAGTATTTT; CDR3 protein: CASSTELPGLKRTDTQYF
clone size: -; D gene: TRBD1; J gene: TRBJ1-2; V gene: TRBV7-9; CDR3 DNA: TGTGCCAGCAGCTTGTCGACAGGGGTTAGTGGCTACACCTTC; CDR3 protein: CASSLSTGVSGYTF
clone size: -; D gene: TRBD1; J gene: TRBJ1-2; V gene: TRBV7-9; CDR3 DNA: TGTGCCAGTCGGACAGGGAACTATGGCTACACCTTC; CDR3 protein: CASRTGNYGYTF
clone size: -; D gene: -; J gene: TRBJ2-3; V gene: TRBV5-1; CDR3 DNA: TGCGCCAGCAGCCTGATTCTGAGCACAGATACGCAGTATTTT; CDR3 protein: CASSLILSTDTQYF
clone size: -; D gene: -; J gene: TRBJ1-6; V gene: TRBV29-1; CDR3 DNA: TGCAGCGTTGGAGGACACCCTAATTCACCCCTCCACTTT; CDR3 protein: CSVGGHPNSPLHF
clone size: many; D gene: -; J gene: TRBJ2-1; V gene: TRBV2; CDR3 DNA: TGTGCCAGCAGTGAAGTTGGGGGCGCGGGCTACAATGAGCAGTTCTTC; CDR3 protein: CASSEVGGAGYNEQFF
clone size: -; D gene: TRBD1; J gene: TRBJ1-6; V gene: TRBV12-5; CDR3 DNA: TGTGCTAGTGGTCTTCGGACAGGGTCGGATAATTCACCCCTCCACTTT; CDR3 protein: CASGLRTGSDNSPLHF
clone size: -; D gene: -; J gene: TRBJ2-6; V gene: TRBV4-1; CDR3 DNA: TGCGCCAGCAGCCAGGTCTCGGGGGCTGGGGCCAACGTCCTGACTTTC; CDR3 protein: CASSQVSGAGANVLTF
clone size: -; D gene: -; J gene: TRBJ1-6; V gene: TRBV7-9; CDR3 DNA: TGTGCCAGCAGCTCGTTCGAGGCGGGCCTTTCACCCCTCCACTTT; CDR3 protein: CASSSFEAGLSPLHF
clone size: -; D gene: -; J gene: TRBJ2-1; V gene: TRBV6-5; CDR3 DNA: TGTGCCAGCAGTCGAGGACAGTACAATGAGCAGTTCTTC; CDR3 protein: CASSRGQYNEQFF
clone size: -; D gene: -; J gene: TRBJ1-2; V gene: TRBV4-2; CDR3 DNA: TGTGCCAGCAGCCAGGGGAGCAGGGGAGGTGGCTACACCTTC; CDR3 protein: CASSQGSRGGGYTF
clone size: -; D gene: TRBD1; J gene: TRBJ2-2; V gene: TRBV9; CDR3 DNA: TGTGCCAGCAGCGCCCAGACAGGGGGAATCGGGGAGCTGTTTTTT; CDR3 protein: CASSAQTGGIGELFF
clone size: -; D gene: -; J gene: TRBJ2-5; V gene: TRBV7-8; CDR3 DNA: TGTGCCAGCAGCTTAGACGCAGAAGAGACCCAGTACTTC; CDR3 protein: CASSLDAEETQYF
clone size: -; D gene: -; J gene: TRBJ2-1; V gene: TRBV7-9; CDR3 DNA: TGTGCCAGCAGCTTAGCCGTAGCTAGCCCTGGGATCAATGAGCAGTTCTTC; CDR3 protein: CASSLAVASPGINEQFF
clone size: -; D gene: -; J gene: TRBJ2-1; V gene: TRBV25-1; CDR3 DNA: TGTGCCAGCAGTAAGGGAGGAACCTACAATGAGCAGTTCTTC; CDR3 protein: CASSKGGTYNEQFF
clone size: few; D gene: -; J gene: TRBJ2-3; V gene: TRBV12-5; CDR3 DNA: TGTGCTAGGGACCAATTCACAGATACGCAGTATTTT; CDR3 protein: CARDQFTDTQYF
clone size: -; D gene: -; J gene: TRBJ1-2; V gene: TRBV7-2; CDR3 DNA: TGTGCCAGCAAGTCGGCAAGGGCCTATGGCTACACCTTC; CDR3 protein: CASKSARAYGYTF
clone size: -; D gene: -; J gene: TRBJ2-5; V gene: TRBV30; CDR3 DNA: TGTGCCTGGAGCGGCGGACCGCAAGAGACCCAGTACTTC; CDR3 protein: CAWSGGPQETQYF
clone size: -; D gene: TRBD2; J gene: TRBJ2-5; V gene: TRBV30; CDR3 DNA: TGTGCCTGGAGTGTAGGACTAGCGGGCCAAGAGACCCAGTACTTC; CDR3 protein: CAWSVGLAGQETQYF
clone size: -; D gene: -; J gene: TRBJ1-5; V gene: TRBV30; CDR3 DNA: TGTGCCTGGATGAAGGGCCCCAATCAGCCCCAGCATTTT; CDR3 protein: CAWMKGPNQPQHF
clone size: -; D gene: TRBD1; J gene: TRBJ2-2; V gene: TRBV30; CDR3 DNA: TGTGCCTGGAGTCCGGGACAGTGGAACACCGGGGAGCTGTTTTTT; CDR3 protein: CAWSPGQWNTGELFF